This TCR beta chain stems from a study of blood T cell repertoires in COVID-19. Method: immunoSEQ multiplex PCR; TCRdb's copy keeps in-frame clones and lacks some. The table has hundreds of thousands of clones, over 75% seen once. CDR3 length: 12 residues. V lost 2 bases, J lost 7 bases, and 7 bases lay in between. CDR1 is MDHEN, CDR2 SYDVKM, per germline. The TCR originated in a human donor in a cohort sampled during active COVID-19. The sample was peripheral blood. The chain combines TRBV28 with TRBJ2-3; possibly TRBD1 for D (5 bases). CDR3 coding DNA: TGTGCCAGCAGTTTAAGGGGAAATACGCAGTATTTT. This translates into CASSLRGNTQYF.